This TCR beta chain was captured in a study of blood T cell repertoires in COVID-19 (dated by TCRdb to 2020 to 2022). For the study in its entirety: Samples covering the acute and convalescent phases of COVID-19 were provided by collaborators in the United States, Italy and Spain. The material from the prospective study consisted of cDNA or gDNA derived from T cells, B-cell-depleted T cells, or PBMCs. Deeply sampled blood TCRbeta repertoires from subjects exposed to, actively infected with, or recovered from COVID-19 were included in the dataset. The repertoires were released in a freely available public database meant as a resource for research on the immune response to SARS-CoV-2. The samples were drawn from two sources: the first 160 participants of the ongoing ImmuneRACE study, and 1,254 subjects contributed by 6 global collaborators. The sample metadata nearly always contained a de-identified subject ID, COVID-19 status, age in years and sex. Where available, HLA class I and class II types were taken from metadata supplied by the sample provider and were not determined by assay-based typing. Here is what the overall study found, with its caveats: The quantity of clinical and demographic metadata differed by source and by participant and was supplied without curation.

TCRbeta CDR3 regions were amplified from genomic DNA using the immunoSEQ Assay, a bias-controlled multiplex PCR. In the source study's methods: The number of nucleated cells in each sample was estimated from the amplification of reference gene primers within the assay. Sequence reads were collapsed and filtered to measure the absolute abundance of every unique TCRbeta CDR3 rearrangement. For each sample, productive Simpson clonality was calculated as the square root of Simpson's diversity index over productive rearrangements. What TCRdb holds here is the immuneACCESS table cut down to in-frame rearrangements. Part of the clones is not present; checked against another copy, under half of the missing clones reflect an unresolved V gene, and the others are unexplained. The V and J calls and clone size are taken from that table; D and trimming were inferred from the DNA. The sample table shows about 56,000 clones, and approximately 89% are seen once. The leading ten clones occupy approximately 45% of the sample.

At one collaborating source in Seattle, patients were enrolled during active infection and were followed longitudinally through the course of disease. Collaborating institutions collected whole blood in K2EDTA tubes following their own protocols. For TCRbeta analysis, collaborators shipped samples in one of three forms: frozen whole blood, isolated PBMCs, or DNA extracted from either of those sample types. The junction shows trimming of 2 bases on V and 4 bases on J, plus 11 bases between the germline ends. CDR1 SQVTM and CDR2 ANQGSEA were looked up in the germline V gene. The CDR3 measures 13 amino acids from cysteine to phenylalanine. Only CDR3 DNA is held: 39 bases, read in frame from base 1. This clone was detected a few times. The antigen it recognizes is unknown. No clone much larger than this one lies a single base away; base qualities are absent.

This clonotype was sampled from a woman aged 55-70 years with COVID-19, enrolled during active disease. The chain is encoded by TRBV29-1 joined to TRBJ2-5, with TRBD2 tentatively as D gene (6 bases match). Sequencing input: peripheral blood. The DNA reads as follows: TGCAGCGTTGAAAGGGAGGCAGGAGAGACCCAGTACTTC. This is translated as CSVEREAGETQYF.